This TCR beta chain comes out of a study of control samples from healthy donors and cancer patients. Sequencing used immunoSEQ multiplex PCR; TCRdb keeps in-frame clones, though not all of them. Found here are some 120,000 clones, over 90% of them singletons; the top ten hold less than 3.5%. After removal of 5 bases from V and 7 bases from J, the junction contained 8 bases not matched to a gene. The CDR3 loop spans 15 amino acids. CDR1 and CDR2 (germline): MNHEY, SMNVEV (reference sequence). The sequence was collected from a young man in good health. The sample was blood. V is TRBV27 and J is TRBJ1-6; 7 bases align to TRBD1. CDR3 in amino acids: CASSTTGTVNSPLHF. The CDR3, as DNA: TGTGCCAGCAGTACCACCGGGACAGTAAATTCACCCCTCCACTTT.